Listed here is a single T cell receptor beta chain. What it recognizes is unknown. Between the trimmed V and J ends, which lost 5 bases and 7 bases, there was a span of 9 bases. Germline V gives CDR1 SGHTA, CDR2 FQGNSA. This CDR3 is 13 amino acids long. These data originate in a study of OX40 agonist ivuxolimab in advanced cancers. Assay: immunoSEQ multiplex PCR; the TCRdb copy retains only in-frame clones and omits some. The table lists 50,000 to 70,000 clones, around four fifths of them singletons. Study outcomes and limitations: Blood T cells, both CD4+ and CD8+, expanded clonally by week 6 at 0.1 to 3.0 mg/kg.

The sequenced sample was CD4+ or CD8+ T cells sorted from blood, obtained in a trial of the OX40 agonist ivuxolimab. The clonotype was recovered from an adult with an advanced solid tumor such as melanoma, head and neck, liver or kidney cancer. J is TRBJ1-6 and V is TRBV7-2, with a possible D match to TRBD1 (6 bases). The CDR3 spells CASSGQGNSPLHF. In nucleotides, the CDR3 is TGTGCCAGCAGCGGGCAGGGGAATTCACCCCTCCACTTT.